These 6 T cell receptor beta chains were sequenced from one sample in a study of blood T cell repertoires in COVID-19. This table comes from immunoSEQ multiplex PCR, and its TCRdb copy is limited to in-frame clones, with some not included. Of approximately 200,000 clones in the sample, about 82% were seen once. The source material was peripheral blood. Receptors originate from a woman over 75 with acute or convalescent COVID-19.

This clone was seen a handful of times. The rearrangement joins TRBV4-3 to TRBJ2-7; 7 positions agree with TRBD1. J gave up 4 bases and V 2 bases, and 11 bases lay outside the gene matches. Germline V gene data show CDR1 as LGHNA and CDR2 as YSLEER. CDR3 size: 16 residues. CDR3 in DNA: TGCGCCAGCAGCCAATATCTCCAGGGGGACGGGTACGAGCAGTACTTC. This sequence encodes CASSQYLQGDGYEQYF.

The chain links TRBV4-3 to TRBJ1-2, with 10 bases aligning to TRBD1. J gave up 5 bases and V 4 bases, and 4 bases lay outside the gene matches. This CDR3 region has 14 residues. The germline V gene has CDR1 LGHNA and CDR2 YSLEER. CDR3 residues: CASSRGTGEYGYTF. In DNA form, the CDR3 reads TGCGCCAGCAGCCGAGGGACAGGGGAATATGGCTACACCTTC.

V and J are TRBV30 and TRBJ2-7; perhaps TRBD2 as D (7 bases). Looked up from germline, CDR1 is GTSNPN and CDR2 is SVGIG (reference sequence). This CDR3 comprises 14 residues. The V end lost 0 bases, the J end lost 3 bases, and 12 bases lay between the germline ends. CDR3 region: CAWSVPGGLYEQYF. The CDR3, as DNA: TGTGCCTGGAGTGTACCCGGGGGGCTCTACGAGCAGTACTTC. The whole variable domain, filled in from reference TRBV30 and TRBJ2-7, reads SQTIHQWPATLVQPVGSPLSLECTVEGTSNPNLYWYRQAAGRGLQLLFYSVGIGQISSEVPQNLSASRPQDRQFILSSKKLLLSDSGFYLCAWSVPGGLYEQYFGPGTRLTVT.

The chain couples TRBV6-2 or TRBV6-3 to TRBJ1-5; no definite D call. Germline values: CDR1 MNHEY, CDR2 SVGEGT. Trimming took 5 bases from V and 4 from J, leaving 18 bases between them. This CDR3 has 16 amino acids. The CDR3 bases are TGTGCCAGCAGTCTTACCCCTGACTTCGATAATCAGCCCCAGCATTTT. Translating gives CASSLTPDFDNQPQHF.

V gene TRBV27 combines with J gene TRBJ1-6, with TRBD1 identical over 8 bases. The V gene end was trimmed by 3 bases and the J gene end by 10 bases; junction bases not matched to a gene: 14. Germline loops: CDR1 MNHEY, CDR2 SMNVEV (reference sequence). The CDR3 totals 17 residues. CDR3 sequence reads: CASSFRGRGQSSSPLHF. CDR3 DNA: TGTGCCAGCAGTTTTCGGGGCAGGGGGCAAAGTAGCTCACCCCTCCACTTT.

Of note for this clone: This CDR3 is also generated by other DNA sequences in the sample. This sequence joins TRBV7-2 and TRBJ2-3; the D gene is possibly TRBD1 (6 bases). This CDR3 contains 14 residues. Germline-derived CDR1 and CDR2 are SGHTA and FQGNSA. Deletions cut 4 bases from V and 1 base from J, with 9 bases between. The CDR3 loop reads CASSSRTGTDTQYF. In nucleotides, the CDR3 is TGTGCCAGCAGCTCGCGGACAGGCACAGATACGCAGTATTTT.